This TCR beta chain appears in the sequencing data of a study of beta chain features in type 1 diabetes. Across the whole study: Examined across all samples were around 110,000,000 sorted cells. Whole-study results and caveats: Significant though moderate, a shortening of TCRB CDR3s appeared in all four CD4+ subsets of Type 1 diabetes patients. A pattern of fewer insertions and more deletions at VDJ junctions was seen in type 1 diabetes patients.

Of the isolated RNA, all was reverse transcribed, and so the sequenced material was expressed TCRB transcripts. Sequenced by immunoSEQ multiplex PCR; TCRdb stores in-frame clones only, minus some. This sample yields under 500,000 clones, of which approximately 28% are seen a single time; roughly 0.06% belongs to the top ten. Germline CDR1 and CDR2: SQVTM and ANQGSEA. V dropped 6 bases and J dropped 4 bases, with 12 bases sitting between them. CDR3 length equals 12 residues. With regard to this clone: The antigen is not known. Different DNA sequences within this sample yield the same CDR3.

Heparinised blood was drawn once per donor, averaging around 110 mL. This sequence joins TRBV29-1 and TRBJ2-5, with D possibly matching TRBD2 (6 bases). The sequenced material came from naive CD4+ T cells from blood. The clonotype originates from a man aged 18 to 30 in good health. The CDR3 protein is CSVLTEGETQYF. CDR3 coding DNA: TGCAGCGTGCTTACGGAGGGAGAGACCCAGTACTTC.